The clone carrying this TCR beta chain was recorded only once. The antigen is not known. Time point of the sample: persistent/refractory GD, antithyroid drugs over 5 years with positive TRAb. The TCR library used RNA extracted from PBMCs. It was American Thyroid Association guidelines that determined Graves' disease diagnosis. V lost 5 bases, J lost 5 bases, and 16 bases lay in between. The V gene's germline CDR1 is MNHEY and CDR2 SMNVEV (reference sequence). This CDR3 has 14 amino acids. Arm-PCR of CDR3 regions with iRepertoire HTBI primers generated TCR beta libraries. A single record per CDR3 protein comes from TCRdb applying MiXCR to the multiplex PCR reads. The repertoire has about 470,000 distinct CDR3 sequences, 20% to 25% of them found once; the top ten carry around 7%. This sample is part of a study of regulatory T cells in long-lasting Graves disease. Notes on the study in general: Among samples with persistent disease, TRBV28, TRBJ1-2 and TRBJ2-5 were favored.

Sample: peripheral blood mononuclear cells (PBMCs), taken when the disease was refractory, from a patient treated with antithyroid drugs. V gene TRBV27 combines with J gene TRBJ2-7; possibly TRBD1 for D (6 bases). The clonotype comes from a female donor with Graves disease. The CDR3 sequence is CASSPALRGNEQYF. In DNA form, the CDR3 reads TGTGCCAGCAGTCCCGCGCTCAGGGGCAACGAGCAGTACTTC.